This T cell receptor (beta chain) is drawn from a study of sequential checkpoint blockade in melanoma. Whole-study context: Each arm's sequence ended with maintenance nivolumab.

Per the germline V gene, CDR1 is SNHLY and CDR2 is FYNNEI. V dropped 6 bases and J dropped 2; count of bases not matched to a gene: 7. The CDR3 extends over 17 amino acids. Treatment specified: randomized to nivolumab then ipilimumab (arm A) or the reverse (arm B). Repertoires were generated with immunoSEQ multiplex PCR, while TCRdb's copy carries only in-frame clones and drops some. The repertoire holds about 20,000 clones, with just under 75% as singletons. The sequencing used CD8+ T cells sorted from blood (inferred from file names), collected from a patient given nivolumab and ipilimumab in sequence. This TCR derives from a human donor with melanoma. The chain links TRBV2 to TRBJ2-7; 16 bases fit TRBD2. The CDR3 is CASRPGTSGRAAYEQYF. CDR3 coding DNA: TGTGCCAGCAGACCCGGGACTAGCGGGAGGGCCGCCTACGAGCAGTACTTC.